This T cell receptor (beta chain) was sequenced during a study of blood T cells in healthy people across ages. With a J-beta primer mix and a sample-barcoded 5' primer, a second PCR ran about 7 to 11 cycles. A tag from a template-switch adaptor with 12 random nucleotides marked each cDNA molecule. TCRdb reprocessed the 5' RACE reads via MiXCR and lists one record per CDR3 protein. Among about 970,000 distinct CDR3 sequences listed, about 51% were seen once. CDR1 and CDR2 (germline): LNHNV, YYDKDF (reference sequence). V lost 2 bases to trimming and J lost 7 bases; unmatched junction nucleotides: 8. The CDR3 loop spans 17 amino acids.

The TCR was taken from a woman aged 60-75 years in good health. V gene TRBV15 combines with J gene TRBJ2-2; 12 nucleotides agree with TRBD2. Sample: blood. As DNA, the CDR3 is TGTGCCACCAGCAGACGCCTAGCGGGAGGGATCGGCGGGGAGCTGTTTTTT. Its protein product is CATSRRLAGGIGGELFF.